This T cell receptor beta chain emerged from a study of PD-1 blockade in classical Hodgkin lymphoma. General observations from the study: By C4D1, CD4+ diversity increased significantly, especially in complete responders. Healthy donors reportedly exceeded newly diagnosed patients in baseline TCR diversity.

Patients all relapsed after autologous stem cell transplantation, and there was variation in brentuximab vedotin exposure. Responses achieved at best were complete response, partial response or progressive disease. Per the germline V gene, CDR1 is SGHNT and CDR2 is YYREEE (reference sequence). V lost 4 bases, J lost 0 bases, and 4 bases stayed unmatched. The CDR3 extends over 16 amino acids. Worth noting for this clone: Antigen: not known.

Assay: immunoSEQ multiplex PCR; the TCRdb copy retains only in-frame clones and omits some. Among roughly 25,000 clones listed, about 80% were seen once. Sequencing was performed on peripheral blood mononuclear cells (PBMCs), taken at baseline. This TCR was sampled from a human donor with classical Hodgkin lymphoma. The chain couples TRBV5-4 to TRBJ2-5, with 12 bases fitting TRBD2. CDR3 sequence reads: CASSRRLAGDQETQYF. CDR3 bases: TGTGCCAGCAGCAGGAGACTAGCGGGAGACCAAGAGACCCAGTACTTC. Full variable domain (remainder filled in from reference TRBV5-4 and TRBJ2-5): ETGVTQSPTHLIKTRGQQVTLRCSSQSGHNTVSWYQQALGQGPQFIFQYYREEENGRGNFPPRFSGLQFPNYSSELNVNALELDDSALYLCASSRRLAGDQETQYFGPGTRLLVL.